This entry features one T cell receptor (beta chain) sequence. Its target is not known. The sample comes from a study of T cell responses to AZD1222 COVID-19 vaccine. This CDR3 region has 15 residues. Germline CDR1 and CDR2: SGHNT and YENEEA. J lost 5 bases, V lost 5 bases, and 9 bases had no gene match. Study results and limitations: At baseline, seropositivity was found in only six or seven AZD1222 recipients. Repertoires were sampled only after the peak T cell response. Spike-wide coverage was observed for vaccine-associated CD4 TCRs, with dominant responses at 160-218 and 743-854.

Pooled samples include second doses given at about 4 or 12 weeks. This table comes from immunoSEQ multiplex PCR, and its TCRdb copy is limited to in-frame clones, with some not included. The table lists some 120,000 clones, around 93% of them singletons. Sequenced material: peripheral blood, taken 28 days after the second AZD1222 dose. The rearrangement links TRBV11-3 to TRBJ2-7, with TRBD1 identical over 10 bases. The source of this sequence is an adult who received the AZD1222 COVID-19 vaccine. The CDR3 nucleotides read TGTGCCAGCAGCGACCGGGACAGGGGTATTGACGAGCAGTACTTC. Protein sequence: CASSDRDRGIDEQYF. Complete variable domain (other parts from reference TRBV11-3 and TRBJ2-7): EAGVVQSPRYKIIEKKQPVAFWCNPISGHNTLYWYLQNLGQGPELLIRYENEEAVDDSQLPKDRFSAERLKGVDSTLKIQPAELGDSAVYLCASSDRDRGIDEQYFGPGTRLTVT.